Shown below are 32 T cell receptor beta chains from a single sample sequenced in a study of blood T cell repertoires in COVID-19. The method was immunoSEQ multiplex PCR; TCRdb's version includes in-frame clones alone and lacks a portion of them. Here the sample spans 100,000 to 120,000 clones, more than 80% being singletons. The sequenced material came from peripheral blood. All receptors come from a woman aged 45 to 65 with acute or convalescent COVID-19.

The V gene is TRBV6-2 or TRBV6-3, the J gene TRBJ2-5, with D possibly matching TRBD1 (8 bases). Germline V gene sequence: CDR1 MNHEY, CDR2 SVGEGT. V was clipped by 1 base and J by 1 base, with 19 bases between them. The CDR3 is 18 residues long. As DNA, the CDR3 is TGTGCCAGCAGTTACTTGGGGAATACAGGGGGGGCCCAAGAGACCCAGTACTTC. Encoded protein: CASSYLGNTGGAQETQYF.

The chain combines TRBV7-2 with TRBJ2-2; 15 bases match TRBD2. The ends lost 10 bases at V and 4 bases at J; junction bases unmatched: 7. Germline V gives CDR1 SGHTA, CDR2 FQGNSA. The CDR3 loop spans 16 amino acids. This CDR3 is CANGLAGGRSTGELFF. The DNA of the CDR3 is TGTGCCAACGGACTAGCGGGAGGGCGTAGCACCGGGGAGCTGTTTTTT.

The chain links TRBV15 to TRBJ1-2; 7 nucleotides match TRBD1. J lost 4 bases, V lost 0 bases, and 8 bases had no gene match. CDR1 and CDR2 (germline): LNHNV, YYDKDF (reference sequence). The CDR3 is 16 residues long. CDR3 residues: CATSRDPGQVIYGYTF. In DNA form, the CDR3 reads TGTGCCACCAGCAGAGATCCAGGACAGGTTATCTATGGCTACACCTTC.

The V call is TRBV5-6, the J call TRBJ1-2, with 7 bases matching TRBD1. Germline V gene data show CDR1 as SGHDT and CDR2 as YYEEEE. The V and J ends lost 4 bases and 3 bases, in that order; junction bases with no gene match: 6. The CDR3 has 14 residues. DNA for the CDR3: TGTGCCAGCAGCGCCATCGACAGGGACTATGGCTACACCTTC. Translating it yields CASSAIDRDYGYTF.

The rearrangement joins TRBV6-1 to TRBJ2-7, with D possibly TRBD2 on 5 matching bases. V was trimmed by 3 bases and J by 0 bases, leaving 12 bases between them. CDR3 length: 15 residues. Germline V gives CDR1 MNHNS, CDR2 SASEGT. CDR3 sequence reads: CASSDEGLNSYEQYF. The CDR3 coding sequence is TGTGCCAGCAGTGACGAGGGCCTCAACTCCTACGAGCAGTACTTC.

This rearrangement joins TRBV18 to TRBJ1-3; 7 bases are shared with TRBD1. Losses at the gene ends were 4 bases for V and 5 bases for J; bases not matched to a gene: 5. Per germline, CDR1 KGHSH and CDR2 LQKENI. This CDR3 has 14 amino acids. The CDR3 here is CASSRPTGRNTIYF. In nucleotides, the CDR3 is TGTGCCAGCTCACGACCGACAGGGAGAAACACCATATATTTT.

The V gene is TRBV4-3, the J gene TRBJ2-1, with D maybe TRBD1 (7 bases). Germline CDR1 LGHNA, CDR2 YSLEER. V lost 1 base and J 7 bases, leaving 17 bases between the germline ends. CDR3 size: 16 residues. CDR3 sequence (DNA): TGCGCCAGCAGCCAAGGATCGGCAGGGGGGATGAATGAGCAGTTCTTC. Translated, it gives CASSQGSAGGMNEQFF.

A remark on this clone: Relative to the germline gene, one junction end is altered; a read error may explain this. The V call is TRBV28, the J call TRBJ2-4; D is possibly TRBD1 (6 bases). The CDR3 covers 14 residues. Germline CDR1 reads MDHEN; CDR2 reads SYDVKM. CDR3 amino acids: CASTPTYPGHGHSF. Written as DNA, the CDR3 is TGTGCCAGCACCCCCACGTACCCGGGACACGGGCACTCCTTC.

V is TRBV12-3 or TRBV12-4 and J is TRBJ1-4; no clear D gene. Trimming stripped 2 bases from V and 2 bases from J, with 3 bases between. This CDR3 is built from 13 residues. Here the CDR3 reads CASSLYTNEKLFF. The CDR3 region has the DNA TGTGCCAGCAGTTTATATACTAATGAAAAACTGTTTTTT.

This chain uses TRBV27 with TRBJ2-7; 9 bases agree with TRBD2. V lost 5 bases to trimming and J lost 0 bases; unmatched junction nucleotides: 5. The length of the CDR3 is 15 residues. CDR1 MNHEY and CDR2 SMNVEV come from the germline V gene (reference sequence). The CDR3 protein is CASSIAGVGSYEQYF. Written as DNA, the CDR3 is TGTGCCAGCAGTATAGCGGGAGTTGGCTCCTACGAGCAGTACTTC.

This rearrangement joins TRBV19 to TRBJ2-1; 9 bases align to TRBD2. Germline assignment: CDR1 LNHDA and CDR2 SQIVND (reference sequence). The CDR3 spans 15 residues. J gave up 4 bases and V 7 bases, and 8 bases lay outside the gene matches. The CDR3: CASNLAGEGYNEQFF. Here the CDR3 DNA reads TGTGCCAGTAATTTAGCGGGAGAAGGATACAATGAGCAGTTCTTC.

The gene calls are TRBV4-3 and TRBJ2-7, with a tentative D call TRBD2 (5 bases). Germline CDR1 LGHNA, CDR2 YSLEER. The CDR3 covers 15 residues. The V and J ends lost 3 bases and 0 bases respectively, with 12 bases between them. CDR3 amino acids: CASSQSGTSSYEQYF. CDR3 nucleotides: TGCGCCAGCAGCCAGAGCGGTACGAGCTCCTACGAGCAGTACTTC.

This clone has only one observation. The genes are TRBV19 and TRBJ1-6; a weak D match, TRBD1 (5 bases). The V gene lost 5 bases and the J gene lost 4 bases, with 12 bases spanning the gap. Germline V gene lookup returns CDR1 LNHDA and CDR2 SQIVND (reference sequence). This CDR3 region has 15 residues. The CDR3 spells CASSDSGPYNSPLHF. The DNA for the CDR3 is TGTGCCAGTAGTGACTCAGGGCCTTATAATTCACCCCTCCACTTT.

The chain combines TRBV28 with TRBJ1-2; D is unresolved. The CDR3 extends over 14 amino acids. Trimming removed 7 bases from V and 6 bases from J, with 18 bases in between. Germline CDR1 MDHEN, CDR2 SYDVKM. Here the CDR3 DNA reads TGTGCCAGCATCGAAACGGGGTCGGGGAATGGCTACACCTTC. Protein: CASIETGSGNGYTF.

The table lists this clone with a count of one. The chain joins TRBV7-9 to TRBJ1-1; possible D gene TRBD1, 5 bases. V was shortened by 8 bases and J by 8 bases, with 12 bases between the two germline ends. Per the germline V gene, CDR1 is SEHNR and CDR2 is FQNEAQ (reference sequence). This CDR3 spans 11 amino acids. CDR3 in DNA: TGTGCCAGCGCACAGGAGGGGGAAGCTTTCTTT. Protein sequence: CASAQEGEAFF.

The chain recombines TRBV19 with TRBJ1-1; D is perhaps TRBD1 (5 bases). This CDR3 is built from 13 residues. Germline lookup yields CDR1 LNHDA and CDR2 SQIVND (reference sequence). Between the trimmed V and J ends, which lost 7 bases and 0 bases, there was a span of 9 bases. The CDR3 sequence is CASNWGLNTEAFF. The CDR3 nucleotides are TGTGCCAGTAATTGGGGCCTGAACACTGAAGCTTTCTTT.

The chain has TRBV4-3 and TRBJ2-1; tentatively, D is TRBD2 (5 bases). Germline lookup yields CDR1 LGHNA and CDR2 YSLEER. CDR3 size: 15 residues. With 1 base removed from V and 0 bases from J, the gap between germline ends came to 7 bases. The CDR3 reads CASSQGRSSYNEQFF. The DNA for the CDR3 is TGCGCCAGCAGCCAAGGGAGGAGCTCCTACAATGAGCAGTTCTTC.

The chain links TRBV11-2 to TRBJ2-7; TRBD2 matches at 10 bases. The ends lost 1 base at V and 3 bases at J; junction bases unmatched: 3. Germline V CDR1 and CDR2: SGHAT, FQNNGV. This CDR3 region has 15 residues. The CDR3 bases are TGTGCCAGCAGCTTAGGGGCTAGCGGGAGCTACGAGCAGTACTTC. This gives the protein CASSLGASGSYEQYF.

This clone was recorded once. The chain joins TRBV29-1 to TRBJ2-1; 9 bases fit TRBD2. The V gene end was trimmed by 7 bases and the J gene end by 8 bases; junction bases not matched to a gene: 24. There are 18 residues in the CDR3. Germline loops: CDR1 SQVTM, CDR2 ANQGSEA. The CDR3, as DNA: TGCAGCGCCCCCCCTCTTGGTCCACTCAGCGGGGGGAATGATGAGCAGTTCTTC. Amino acid sequence: CSAPPLGPLSGGNDEQFF.

The V call is TRBV7-8, the J call TRBJ2-5; TRBD2 agrees at 9 bases. The CDR3 loop spans 16 amino acids. V lost 0 bases, J lost 4 bases, and 6 bases stayed unmatched. Germline CDR1 and CDR2: SGHVS and FQNEAQ. CDR3 coding DNA: TGTGCCAGCAGCTTAGCGGGGCGGGGGGGCCGAGAGACCCAGTACTTC. Protein sequence: CASSLAGRGGRETQYF.

V gene TRBV27 combines with J gene TRBJ2-2; 7 bases are shared with TRBD1. The CDR3 runs to 15 residues. Trimming cost V 6 bases and J 0 bases; bases outside gene matches: 4. Germline V lookup: CDR1 MNHEY, CDR2 SMNVEV (reference sequence). Here the CDR3 reads CASRGTVPNTGELFF. CDR3 sequence (DNA): TGTGCCAGCAGGGGGACAGTACCGAACACCGGGGAGCTGTTTTTT.

V and J are TRBV18 and TRBJ2-1, with 13 bases lining up with TRBD2. The CDR3 runs 15 residues. The germline CDR1 and CDR2 sequences are KGHSH and LQKENI. V shed 0 bases, J shed 7 bases, and the junction held 0 bases outside the gene matches. CDR3 DNA: TGTGCCAGCTCACCACCACTAGCGGGGGGGAATGAGCAGTTCTTC. Residues: CASSPPLAGGNEQFF.

This chain connects TRBV30 to TRBJ2-6; 11 bases are shared with TRBD1. The germline V gene has CDR1 GTSNPN and CDR2 SVGIG (reference sequence). The CDR3 loop spans 13 amino acids. Trimming cost V 3 bases and J 13 bases; bases outside gene matches: 5. The CDR3 DNA sequence: TGTGCCTGGAGGGGACAGGGGGACCTGGTCCTGACTTTC. Its protein product is CAWRGQGDLVLTF.

CDR3 nucleotide sequence: TGTGCCAGCAGTGAAGCCTCCTATACTAATTACGAGCAGTACTTC. It encodes CASSEASYTNYEQYF. The rearrangement uses TRBV2 and TRBJ2-7; D remains unclear. Per the germline V gene, CDR1 is SNHLY and CDR2 is FYNNEI. CDR3 length: 15 amino acids. The V end was cut by 0 bases, the J end by 4 bases, with 13 bases between.

The J gene is TRBJ2-3, the V gene TRBV6-5, with D tentatively TRBD1 (5 bases). The V end was cut by 6 bases, the J end by 2 bases, with 12 bases between. Germline V gene lookup returns CDR1 MNHEY and CDR2 SVGAGI. This CDR3 spans 14 amino acids. CDR3 DNA: TGTGCCAGCAGCCTAGGGGATCACACAGATACGCAGTATTTT. It specifies CASSLGDHTDTQYF.

V gene TRBV19 combines with J gene TRBJ1-5; the match to TRBD1 covers 8 bases. CDR1 is LNHDA and CDR2 is SQIVND in the germline V gene (reference sequence). With 4 bases clipped from V and 0 bases from J, the junction kept 17 bases outside the gene matches. CDR3 size: 20 residues. CDR3 bases: TGTGCCAGTAGTAGGTGGACAGGGAAAAGGAGTGAGTATAGCAATCAGCCCCAGCATTTT. It translates to CASSRWTGKRSEYSNQPQHF.

This chain joins TRBV9 and TRBJ1-5; tentatively, D is TRBD1 (5 bases). V dropped 2 bases and J dropped 5 bases, with 14 bases sitting between them. Germline V gene lookup returns CDR1 SGDLS and CDR2 YYNGEE. This CDR3 comprises 15 residues. The CDR3 loop reads CASSVGSGTDQPQHF. Here the CDR3 DNA reads TGTGCCAGCAGCGTCGGCTCAGGGACTGATCAGCCCCAGCATTTT.

The rearrangement links TRBV12-3 or TRBV12-4 to TRBJ1-3; D is undetermined. The V gene lost 5 bases and the J gene lost 1 base, with 6 bases spanning the gap. The CDR3 is 13 residues long. Here the CDR3 reads CASSLSSGNTIYF. Written as DNA, the CDR3 is TGTGCCAGCAGTCTATCTTCTGGAAACACCATATATTTT.

This clone was picked up one time. J is TRBJ1-1 and V is TRBV15; TRBD1 matches 7 bases. V shed 3 bases and J 1 base; nucleotides not matched to a gene: 2. This CDR3 region has 14 residues. Per the germline V gene, CDR1 is LNHNV and CDR2 is YYDKDF (reference sequence). CDR3 sequence: CATSSNRGNTEAFF. CDR3 DNA: TGTGCCACCAGCAGCAACAGGGGGAACACTGAAGCTTTCTTT.

The chain joins TRBV6-2 or TRBV6-3 to TRBJ2-3; 14 bases are a match to TRBD2. Germline values: CDR1 MNHEY, CDR2 SVGEGT. J was trimmed by 3 bases and V by 6 bases; bases with no gene match: 11. The CDR3 covers 18 residues. In DNA, the CDR3 is TGTGCCAGCAGCTTGACTAGCGGGGGGGCCTTTTGGACAGATACGCAGTATTTT. It translates to CASSLTSGGAFWTDTQYF.

The chain joins TRBV4-1 to TRBJ1-2, with a possible D match to TRBD1 (6 bases). V dropped 3 bases and J dropped 0 bases, with 11 bases sitting between them. Germline V lookup: CDR1 MGHRA, CDR2 YSYEKL. The CDR3 is 15 amino acids. CDR3 sequence (DNA): TGCGCCAGCAGCCACGAACAGGGATCTAACTATGGCTACACCTTC. Protein sequence: CASSHEQGSNYGYTF.

The J gene is TRBJ2-1, the V gene TRBV2; the D is unclear. Germline CDR1 and CDR2: SNHLY and FYNNEI. V was clipped by 5 bases and J by 0 bases, with 11 bases between them. This CDR3 has 15 residues. This CDR3 is CASSSSRSSYNEQFF. The CDR3 nucleotides are TGTGCCAGCAGTTCCTCCCGTAGCTCCTACAATGAGCAGTTCTTC.